There are a few counts of the clone carrying this T cell receptor beta chain. Its specificity is not known. The second PCR ran roughly 6 to 11 cycles with a sample-barcoded 5' primer and J-beta primers. TCRdb reprocessed the 5' RACE reads via MiXCR and lists one record per CDR3 protein. This table has some 640,000 distinct CDR3 sequences, around 31% appearing once. The sample comes from a study of blood T cells in healthy people across ages. About the study: Using template switching, researchers captured about one barcoded beta molecule for each two T cells.

The study, taken as a whole, reports: In the absence of known donor CMV status, changes in expanded clonotypes were possibly confounded. When one million T cells were used, diversity estimates were thought to be underestimates. Any conclusive comparison of naive versus antigen-experienced cells was prevented by using unsorted PBMCs.

The CDR3 has 14 amino acids. The V gene's germline CDR1 is DFQATT and CDR2 SNEGSKA (reference sequence). V was cut by 3 bases and J by 0 bases, with 11 bases left in between. The receptor was isolated from an elderly woman in good health. The V and J genes are TRBV20-1 and TRBJ1-1; no clear D. The sequencing sample was made of blood. The chain's CDR3 is CSASPGVMNTEAFF. CDR3 DNA sequence: TGCAGTGCTAGCCCCGGAGTCATGAACACTGAAGCTTTCTTT.